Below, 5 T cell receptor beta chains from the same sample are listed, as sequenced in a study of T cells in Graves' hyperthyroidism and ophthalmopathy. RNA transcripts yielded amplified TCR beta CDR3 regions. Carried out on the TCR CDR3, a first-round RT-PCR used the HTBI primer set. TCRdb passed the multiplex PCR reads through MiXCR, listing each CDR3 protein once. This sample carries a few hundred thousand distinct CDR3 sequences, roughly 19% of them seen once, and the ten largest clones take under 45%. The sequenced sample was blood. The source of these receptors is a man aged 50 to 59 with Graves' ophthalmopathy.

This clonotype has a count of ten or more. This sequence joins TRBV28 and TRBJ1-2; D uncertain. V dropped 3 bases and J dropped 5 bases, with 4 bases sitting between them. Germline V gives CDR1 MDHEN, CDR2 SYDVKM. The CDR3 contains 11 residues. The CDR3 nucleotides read TGTGCCAGCAGTTTCGTGTATGGCTACACCTTC. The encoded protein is CASSFVYGYTF.

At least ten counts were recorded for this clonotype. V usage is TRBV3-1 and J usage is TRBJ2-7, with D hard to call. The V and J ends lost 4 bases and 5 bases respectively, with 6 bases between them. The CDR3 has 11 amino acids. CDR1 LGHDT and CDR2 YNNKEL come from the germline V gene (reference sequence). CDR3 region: CASSRRNEQYF. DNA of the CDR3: TGTGCCAGCAGCCGGCGGAACGAGCAGTACTTC.

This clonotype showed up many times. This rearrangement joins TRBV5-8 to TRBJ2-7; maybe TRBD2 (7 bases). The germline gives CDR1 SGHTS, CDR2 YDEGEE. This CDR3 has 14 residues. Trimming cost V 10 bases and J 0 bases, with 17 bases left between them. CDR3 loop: CAGGGRRGSYEQYF. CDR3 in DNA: TGTGCCGGGGGCGGGAGAAGAGGCTCCTACGAGCAGTACTTC. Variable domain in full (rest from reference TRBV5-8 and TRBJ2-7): EAGVTQSPTHLIKTRGQQATLRCSPISGHTSVYWYQQALGLGLQFLLWYDEGEERNRGNFPPRFSGRQFPNYSSELNVNALELEDSALYLCAGGGRRGSYEQYFGPGTRLTVT.

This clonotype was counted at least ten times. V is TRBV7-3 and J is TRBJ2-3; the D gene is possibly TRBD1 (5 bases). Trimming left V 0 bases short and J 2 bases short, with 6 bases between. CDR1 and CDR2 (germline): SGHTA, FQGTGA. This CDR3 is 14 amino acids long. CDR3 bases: TGTGCCAGCAGCTTAACGACAGTCACAGATACGCAGTATTTT. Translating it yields CASSLTTVTDTQYF.

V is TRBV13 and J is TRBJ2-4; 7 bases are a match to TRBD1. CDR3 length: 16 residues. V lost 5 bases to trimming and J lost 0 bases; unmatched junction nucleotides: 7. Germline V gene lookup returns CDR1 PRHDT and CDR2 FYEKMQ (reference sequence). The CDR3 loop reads CASSKGQLIAKNIQYF. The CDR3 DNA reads TGTGCCAGCAGCAAGGGACAGTTAATAGCCAAAAACATTCAGTACTTC.